These 7 T cell receptor beta chains originate from one sample sequenced in a study of CD8+ T cells in alopecia areata. RNA was isolated and reverse transcribed to cDNA, the sequencing template. Here immunoSEQ multiplex PCR was the method, and the copy in TCRdb shows in-frame clones only, minus some. The sample has 150,000 or so clones, less than 80% seen once; the top ten hold about 10%. The sequenced sample was CD8+ T cells sorted from blood, obtained at week 0. These receptor sequences come from a human donor with alopecia areata.

The rearrangement links TRBV7-9 to TRBJ2-7; D is uncertain. Looked up from germline, CDR1 is SEHNR and CDR2 is FQNEAQ (reference sequence). The CDR3 is 12 amino acids. Deletions cut 5 bases from V and 3 bases from J, with 8 bases between. The CDR3: CASSRAHYEQYF. Written as DNA, the CDR3 is TGTGCCAGCAGCCGGGCCCACTACGAGCAGTACTTC.

Only a few counts were recorded for this clone. Other DNA sequences in this sample translate to the same CDR3. The CDR3 loop is CSVELDTQYF. The CDR3 DNA sequence: TGCAGCGTTGAATTGGATACGCAGTATTTT. The chain has TRBV29-1 and TRBJ2-3, with no clear D. The CDR3 extends over 10 amino acids. Germline V gene data show CDR1 as SQVTM and CDR2 as ANQGSEA. Trimming shortened V by 2 bases and J by 6 bases, and 3 bases separated the two germline ends.

The chain uses TRBV6-5 and TRBJ1-1; D not resolved. With 7 bases removed from V and 9 bases from J, the gap between germline ends came to 12 bases. The CDR3 length is 11 residues. CDR1 and CDR2 (germline): MNHEY, SVGAGI. In DNA, the CDR3 is TGTGCCAGCATTTTAGGAGCCCAAGCTTTCTTT. The encoded protein is CASILGAQAFF.

Turning to this clone: This sample also contains other DNA sequences that code for the same CDR3. This chain joins TRBV29-1 and TRBJ2-3; D gene uncertain. The V end was cut by 4 bases, the J end by 4 bases, with 6 bases between. This CDR3 region has 11 residues. Germline values: CDR1 SQVTM, CDR2 ANQGSEA. CDR3 in amino acids: CSVGTSDTQYF. CDR3 nucleotides: TGCAGCGTTGGGACCTCAGATACGCAGTATTTT.

This chain uses TRBV27 with TRBJ1-5; D ambiguous. V was trimmed by 4 bases and J by 0 bases, leaving 7 bases between them. From germline, CDR1 is MNHEY and CDR2 SMNVEV (reference sequence). The CDR3 has 14 residues. The CDR3 DNA is TGTGCCAGCAGTTCGACTTATAGCAATCAGCCCCAGCATTTT. It is translated as CASSSTYSNQPQHF.

The gene calls are TRBV27 and TRBJ2-7; possible D gene TRBD2, 5 bases. V was shortened by 5 bases and J by 2 bases, with 10 bases between the two germline ends. The CDR3 totals 13 residues. In germline, CDR1 is MNHEY, CDR2 SMNVEV (reference sequence). This CDR3 is CASSVEGAYEQYF. In DNA, the CDR3 is TGTGCCAGCAGTGTAGAGGGAGCCTACGAGCAGTACTTC.

CDR3 sequence: CASSLYGGFGEQYF. CDR3 nucleotides: TGTGCCAGCAGTTTATACGGGGGCTTTGGCGAGCAGTACTTC. The V call is TRBV27, the J call TRBJ2-7; the D gene could be TRBD1 or TRBD2 (6 bases each). Germline loops: CDR1 MNHEY, CDR2 SMNVEV (reference sequence). This CDR3 is 14 amino acids long. V was trimmed by 1 base and J by 6 bases, leaving 13 bases between them.